A single sample gave rise to the 22 T cell receptor beta chains below, sequenced in a study of T-cell reconstitution after alpha-beta-depleted transplantation in children. Unique molecular identifiers tagged the TCRbeta library. TCRdb called the PCR reads again in MiXCR, with one record for every CDR3 protein. The data show 750,000 to 950,000 distinct CDR3 sequences, with about 15% seen just once and approximately 5% held by the top ten. The specimen comprised PBMCs, mostly from graft donor cells, sampled 360 days after TCRalphabeta/CD19-depleted stem cell transplant. The receptor set was obtained from a male patient aged 10 to 17 who had a stem cell transplant for acute lymphoblastic leukemia, so the T cells may come from the graft donor.

This clonotype was observed a handful of times. This sequence joins TRBV18 and TRBJ2-1; D is uncertain. Trimming took off 2 bases at V and 9 bases at J, with 8 bases between the two ends. The CDR3 covers 12 residues. Germline V gene lookup returns CDR1 KGHSH and CDR2 LQKENI. CDR3 residues: CASSPRFGEQFF. Written as DNA, the CDR3 is TGTGCCAGCTCACCAAGGTTTGGTGAGCAGTTCTTC.

This clonotype was seen only a few times. This chain connects TRBV18 to TRBJ2-1, with D unclear. Trimming shortened V by 8 bases and J by 2 bases, and 10 bases separated the two germline ends. There are 13 residues in the CDR3. Germline V lookup: CDR1 KGHSH, CDR2 LQKENI. This CDR3 is CASAIVTYNEQFF. Written as DNA, the CDR3 is TGTGCCAGCGCGATTGTCACCTACAATGAGCAGTTCTTC.

The chain has TRBV5-1 and TRBJ1-1; D perhaps matches TRBD1 (5 bases). The germline V gene has CDR1 SGHRS and CDR2 YFSETQ. The CDR3 has 13 residues. V was pared by 4 bases and J by 3 bases, with 10 bases between. CDR3 bases: TGCGCCAGCAGCCTCGGGACGGACACTGAAGCTTTCTTT. Amino acids: CASSLGTDTEAFF.

The table lists this clonotype with a few counts. The chain is built from TRBV20-1 and TRBJ1-2; D ambiguous. V was pared by 1 base and J by 4 bases, with 13 bases between. Germline V gives CDR1 DFQATT, CDR2 SNEGSKA (reference sequence). The CDR3 consists of 14 residues. The CDR3 nucleotides read TGCAGTGCTAGAGTCGAAACCCCTCCCTATGGCTACACCTTC. Encoded protein: CSARVETPPYGYTF.

Notes on this clonotype: Germline and junction disagree at one end, which may indicate a read error. The genes are TRBV13 and TRBJ2-7; D is unresolved. From germline, CDR1 is PRHDT and CDR2 FYEKMQ (reference sequence). The CDR3 is 14 amino acids. CDR3 residues: CASSFDTYSYEQYF. CDR3 bases: TGTGCCAGTAGCTTTGACACCTACTCCTACGAGCAGTACTTC.

The rearrangement joins TRBV10-3 to TRBJ2-3; perhaps TRBD1 as D (5 bases). Germline V gives CDR1 ENHRY, CDR2 SYGVKD. The CDR3 is 14 amino acids. The V end was cut by 7 bases, the J end by 3 bases, with 14 bases between. CDR3 region: CAINTGAITDTQYF. CDR3 DNA: TGTGCCATCAACACTGGGGCGATTACAGATACGCAGTATTTT.

This CDR3 is CASSVEAASGSFGQFF. The CDR3 coding sequence is TGTGCCAGCAGCGTAGAAGCGGCTAGCGGGAGTTTTGGGCAGTTCTTC. The V gene is TRBV9, the J gene TRBJ2-1; 10 nucleotides align to TRBD2. The CDR3 is 16 amino acids. CDR1 is SGDLS and CDR2 is YYNGEE in the germline V gene. The V gene end was trimmed by 0 bases and the J gene end by 12 bases; junction bases not matched to a gene: 12.

A few counts support this clonotype. This sequence joins TRBV20-1 and TRBJ2-7; D is tentatively TRBD1 or TRBD2 (5 bases each). This CDR3 has 16 residues. CDR1 is DFQATT and CDR2 is SNEGSKA in the germline V gene (reference sequence). The ends were cut back, 1 base at V and 1 base at J, with 17 bases in the middle. In DNA form, the CDR3 reads TGCAGTGCTAGAGGCCTGGGGCGGGTATGGTCCTACGAGCAGTACTTC. This codes for CSARGLGRVWSYEQYF.

This clonotype was seen repeatedly, ten times or more. The rearrangement links TRBV4-1 to TRBJ1-1, with D unresolved. In germline, CDR1 is MGHRA, CDR2 YSYEKL. The V gene lost 0 bases and the J gene lost 0 bases, with 8 bases spanning the gap. This CDR3 is built from 15 residues. The CDR3 spells CASSQDGLMNTEAFF. The DNA for the CDR3 is TGCGCCAGCAGCCAAGATGGGTTGATGAACACTGAAGCTTTCTTT.

The chain has TRBV4-1 and TRBJ2-7; D gene ambiguous. This CDR3 contains 16 residues. CDR1 is MGHRA, CDR2 YSYEKL, per germline. V lost 1 base, J lost 0 bases, and 13 bases lay in between. The CDR3 loop is CASSQGTFSVSYEQYF. The CDR3 coding sequence is TGCGCCAGCAGCCAAGGAACTTTTTCGGTCTCCTACGAGCAGTACTTC.

This clonotype was found a few times. This rearrangement joins TRBV4-1 to TRBJ1-1, with D possibly matching TRBD1 (6 bases). Germline V CDR1 and CDR2: MGHRA, YSYEKL. V was shortened by 6 bases and J by 1 base, with 18 bases between the two germline ends. The CDR3 has 16 residues. The CDR3: CASSTFIRDKNTEAFF. CDR3 DNA: TGCGCCAGCAGTACTTTTATCCGGGACAAGAACACTGAAGCTTTCTTT.

This clonotype was detected only a few times. The chain links TRBV11-1 to TRBJ2-1; maybe TRBD2 (5 bases). Germline CDR1 is SGHAT and CDR2 is FQDESV (reference sequence). There are 16 residues in the CDR3. The germline V and J ends were trimmed by 3 bases and 0 bases, with 12 bases remaining between them. In DNA form, the CDR3 reads TGTGCCAGCAGCTTCAGCGGTCTTAGCTCCTACAATGAGCAGTTCTTC. Its protein is CASSFSGLSSYNEQFF. The full variable domain, in which reference TRBV11-1 and TRBJ2-1 provide the parts outside the CDR3, is EAEVAQSPRYKITEKSQAVAFWCDPISGHATLYWYRQILGQGPELLVQFQDESVVDDSQLPKDRFSAERLKGVDSTLKIQPAELGDSAMYLCASSFSGLSSYNEQFFGPGTRLTVL.

The gene calls are TRBV7-4 and TRBJ2-3, with D possibly TRBD2 on 6 matching bases. V was shortened by 3 bases and J by 0 bases, with 13 bases between the two germline ends. The CDR3 is 16 residues long. Germline-derived CDR1 and CDR2 are SGHVT and SQSDAQ. The CDR3 DNA reads as TGTGCCAGCAGCTTGGGACCCGGGGGTAGCACAGATACGCAGTATTTT. As protein: CASSLGPGGSTDTQYF.

The sample holds a few counts of this clonotype. The chain carries TRBV3-1 and TRBJ1-4; D is perhaps TRBD1 (6 bases). CDR1 is LGHDT and CDR2 is YNNKEL in the germline V gene (reference sequence). This CDR3 spans 16 amino acids. V was shortened by 0 bases and J by 4 bases, with 12 bases between the two germline ends. The CDR3 region has the DNA TGTGCCAGCAGCCAAGACCAGGGGTATCTTAATGAAAAACTGTTTTTT. It codes for CASSQDQGYLNEKLFF.

V usage is TRBV18 and J usage is TRBJ1-2; D uncertain. Trimming removed 3 bases from V and 3 bases from J, with 8 bases in between. The CDR3 has 13 residues. Germline V gene sequence: CDR1 KGHSH, CDR2 LQKENI. Here the CDR3 reads CASSPGRDYGYTF. The CDR3 DNA sequence: TGTGCCAGCTCACCGGGCAGAGACTATGGCTACACCTTC. Using reference TRBV18 and TRBJ1-2 for the parts outside the CDR3, the full variable domain is NAGVMQNPRHLVRRRGQEARLRCSPMKGHSHVYWYRQLPEEGLKFMVYLQKENIIDESGMPKERFSAEFPKEGPSILRIQQVVRGDSAAYFCASSPGRDYGYTFGSGTRLTVV.

The gene calls are TRBV7-2 and TRBJ2-7; 9 nucleotides match TRBD2. The J segment lost 2 bases and the V segment lost 4 bases, leaving 9 bases of the junction unmatched. Germline V gene data show CDR1 as SGHTA and CDR2 as FQGNSA. CDR3 size: 16 residues. The CDR3, as DNA: TGTGCCAGCAGCTCCCACCTATTAGCGGGAGCCTACGAGCAGTACTTC. Translated: CASSSHLLAGAYEQYF.

V is TRBV5-1 and J is TRBJ2-1; a weak D match, TRBD2 (5 bases). The CDR3 contains 15 residues. Germline-derived CDR1 and CDR2 are SGHRS and YFSETQ. The V gene lost 1 base and the J gene lost 2 bases, with 10 bases spanning the gap. CDR3: CASSLSDLAYNEQFF. The CDR3 DNA follows: TGCGCCAGCAGCTTGTCGGACTTAGCCTACAATGAGCAGTTCTTC.

The V gene is TRBV18, the J gene TRBJ2-1; a weak D match, TRBD2 (7 bases). The germline V gene encodes CDR1 KGHSH and CDR2 LQKENI. CDR3 length equals 15 residues. V lost 3 bases to trimming and J lost 7 bases, with 16 bases between them. The CDR3 reads CASSPGAGVRNEQFF. The CDR3 DNA follows: TGTGCCAGCTCACCGGGGGCGGGAGTGAGAAATGAGCAGTTCTTC.

This clonotype was recorded a few times. The V and J genes are TRBV20-1 and TRBJ2-3, with TRBD1 as a possible D gene (5 bases). Germline CDR1 reads DFQATT; CDR2 reads SNEGSKA (reference sequence). This CDR3 comprises 15 residues. Trimming took off 0 bases at V and 8 bases at J, with 18 bases between the two ends. In DNA, the CDR3 is TGCAGTGCTAGAGATACCGGCAGGGCACCAGGTACGCAGTATTTT. The encoded protein is CSARDTGRAPGTQYF.

This clonotype has more than one count but fewer than ten. The J gene is TRBJ2-3, the V gene TRBV10-3; D is perhaps TRBD1 or TRBD2 (5 bases each). Looked up from germline, CDR1 is ENHRY and CDR2 is SYGVKD. V lost 0 bases to trimming and J lost 6 bases, with 16 bases between them. The CDR3 totals 16 residues. The CDR3 nucleotides read TGTGCCATCAGTGAGTCACGATTTAGGGACGGCGATACGCAGTATTTT. Translation gives CAISESRFRDGDTQYF.

V and J are TRBV19 and TRBJ1-1; tentative D call: TRBD1 (5 bases). Trimming stripped 7 bases from V and 7 bases from J, with 13 bases between. Germline lookup yields CDR1 LNHDA and CDR2 SQIVND (reference sequence). CDR3 length: 12 residues. The CDR3 spells CASTHPGLEAFF. The CDR3 nucleotides are TGTGCCAGTACCCATCCAGGGCTTGAAGCTTTCTTT.

V and J are TRBV4-1 and TRBJ2-7; weak D call: TRBD1 (5 bases). CDR1 and CDR2 (germline): MGHRA, YSYEKL. This CDR3 comprises 15 residues. The V end lost 1 base, the J end lost 2 bases, and 12 bases lay between the germline ends. The CDR3 coding sequence is TGCGCCAGCAGCCAAGTTAGGGGCGAGACCTACGAGCAGTACTTC. Translating it yields CASSQVRGETYEQYF.